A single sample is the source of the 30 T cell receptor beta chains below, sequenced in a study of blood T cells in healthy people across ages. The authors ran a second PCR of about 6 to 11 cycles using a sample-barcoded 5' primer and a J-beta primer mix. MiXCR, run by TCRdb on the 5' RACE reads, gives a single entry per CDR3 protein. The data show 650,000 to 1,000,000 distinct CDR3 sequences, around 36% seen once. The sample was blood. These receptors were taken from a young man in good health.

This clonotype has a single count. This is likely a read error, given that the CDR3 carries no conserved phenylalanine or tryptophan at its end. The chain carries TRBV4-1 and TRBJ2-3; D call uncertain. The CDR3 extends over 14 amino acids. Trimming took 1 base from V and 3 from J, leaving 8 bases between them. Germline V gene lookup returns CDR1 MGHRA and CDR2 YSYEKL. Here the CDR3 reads CASSQVVRTDTQYS. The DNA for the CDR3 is TGCGCCAGCAGCCAAGTCGTGCGAACAGATACGCAGTATTCT.

This chain's CDR3 is CSVGHRGDNEQYF. As DNA, the CDR3 is TGCAGCGTCGGCCACAGGGGGGACAATGAGCAGTACTTC. The chain is built from TRBV29-1 and TRBJ2-5; the match to TRBD1 covers 8 bases. Germline V gene sequence: CDR1 SQVTM, CDR2 ANQGSEA. V lost 6 bases and J lost 11; bases outside the gene matches: 14. The CDR3 has 13 amino acids.

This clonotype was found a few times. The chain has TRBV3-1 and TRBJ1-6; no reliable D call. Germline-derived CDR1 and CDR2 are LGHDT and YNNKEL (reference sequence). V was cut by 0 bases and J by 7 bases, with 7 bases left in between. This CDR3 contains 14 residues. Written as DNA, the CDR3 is TGTGCCAGCAGCCAAGATTCGAGGAATTCACCCCTCCACTTT. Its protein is CASSQDSRNSPLHF.

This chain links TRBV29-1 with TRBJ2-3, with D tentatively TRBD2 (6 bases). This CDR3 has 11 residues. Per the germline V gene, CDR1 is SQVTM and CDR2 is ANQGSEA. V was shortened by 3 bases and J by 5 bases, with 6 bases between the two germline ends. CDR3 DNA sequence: TGCAGCGTTGAGGGGGGAGATACGCAGTATTTT. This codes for CSVEGGDTQYF.

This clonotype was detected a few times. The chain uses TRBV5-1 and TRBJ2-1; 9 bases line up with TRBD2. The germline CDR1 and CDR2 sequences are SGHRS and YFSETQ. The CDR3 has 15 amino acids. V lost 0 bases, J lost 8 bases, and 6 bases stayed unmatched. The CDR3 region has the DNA TGCGCCAGCAGCTTGGAGGTAGCGGGGGACGATGAGCAGTTCTTC. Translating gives CASSLEVAGDDEQFF.

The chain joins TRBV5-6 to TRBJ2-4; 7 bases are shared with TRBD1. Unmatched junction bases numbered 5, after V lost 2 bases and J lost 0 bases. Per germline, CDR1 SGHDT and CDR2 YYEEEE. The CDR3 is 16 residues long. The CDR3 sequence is CASSFPGQLAKNIQYF. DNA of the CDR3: TGTGCCAGCAGCTTTCCGGGACAGCTAGCCAAAAACATTCAGTACTTC.

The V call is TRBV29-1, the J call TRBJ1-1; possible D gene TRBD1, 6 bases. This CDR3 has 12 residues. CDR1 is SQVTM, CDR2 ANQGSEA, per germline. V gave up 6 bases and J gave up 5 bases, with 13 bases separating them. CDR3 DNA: TGCAGCGTGGATCGGGGGCAGACTGAAGCTTTCTTT. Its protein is CSVDRGQTEAFF. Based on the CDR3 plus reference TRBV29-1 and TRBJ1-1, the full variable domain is SAVISQKPSRDICQRGTSLTIQCQVDSQVTMMFWYRQQPGQSLTLIATANQGSEATYESGFVIDKFPISRPNLTFSTLTVSNMSPEDSSIYLCSVDRGQTEAFFGQGTRLTVV.

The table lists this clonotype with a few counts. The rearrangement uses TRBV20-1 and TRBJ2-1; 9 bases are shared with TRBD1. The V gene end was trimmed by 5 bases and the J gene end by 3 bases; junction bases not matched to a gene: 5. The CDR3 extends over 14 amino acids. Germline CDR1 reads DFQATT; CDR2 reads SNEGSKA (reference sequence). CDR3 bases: TGCAGTGCTCAGGACAGGGGTAGCTACAATGAGCAGTTCTTC. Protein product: CSAQDRGSYNEQFF.

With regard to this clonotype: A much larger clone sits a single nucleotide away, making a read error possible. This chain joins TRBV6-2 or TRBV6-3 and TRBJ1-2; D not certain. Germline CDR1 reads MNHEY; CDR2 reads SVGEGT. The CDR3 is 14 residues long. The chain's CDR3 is CASSNSPAVYGYTF. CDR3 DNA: TGTGCCAGCAGTAACTCACCGGCAGTCTATGGCTACACCTTC.

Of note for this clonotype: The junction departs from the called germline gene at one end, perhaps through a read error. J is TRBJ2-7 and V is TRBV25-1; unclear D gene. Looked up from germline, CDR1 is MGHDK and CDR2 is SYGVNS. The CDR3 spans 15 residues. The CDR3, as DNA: TGTGCCGGCAGTGAAACTGGGCCAGGATCCTACGAGCAGTACTTC. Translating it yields CAGSETGPGSYEQYF.

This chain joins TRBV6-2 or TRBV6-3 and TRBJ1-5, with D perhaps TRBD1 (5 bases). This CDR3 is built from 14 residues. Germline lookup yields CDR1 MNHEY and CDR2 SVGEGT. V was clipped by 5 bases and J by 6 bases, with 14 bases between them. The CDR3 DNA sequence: TGTGCCAGCAGTGACGACGGGGCGGGTCAGCCCCAGCATTTT. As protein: CASSDDGAGQPQHF.

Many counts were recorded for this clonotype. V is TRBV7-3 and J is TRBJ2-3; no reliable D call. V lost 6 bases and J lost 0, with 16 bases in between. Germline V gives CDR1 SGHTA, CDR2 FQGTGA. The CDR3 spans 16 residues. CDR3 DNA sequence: TGTGCCAGCAGGCTGAGGCAGAGTGCTAGCACAGATACGCAGTATTTT. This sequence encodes CASRLRQSASTDTQYF.

CDR3 nucleotides: TGCAGTGCTAGAGATGGAGCCTCTGGGGCCAACGTCCTGACTTTC. It specifies CSARDGASGANVLTF. The chain carries TRBV20-1 and TRBJ2-6; D call uncertain. V was pared by 0 bases and J by 0 bases, with 6 bases between. CDR3 size: 15 residues. Germline assignment: CDR1 DFQATT and CDR2 SNEGSKA (reference sequence).

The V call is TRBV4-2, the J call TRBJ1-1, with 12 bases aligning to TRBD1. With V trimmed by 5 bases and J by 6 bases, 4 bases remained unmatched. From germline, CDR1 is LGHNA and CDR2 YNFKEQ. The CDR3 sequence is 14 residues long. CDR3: CASSGTGGEAEAFF. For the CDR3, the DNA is TGTGCCAGCAGCGGGACAGGGGGCGAGGCTGAAGCTTTCTTT.

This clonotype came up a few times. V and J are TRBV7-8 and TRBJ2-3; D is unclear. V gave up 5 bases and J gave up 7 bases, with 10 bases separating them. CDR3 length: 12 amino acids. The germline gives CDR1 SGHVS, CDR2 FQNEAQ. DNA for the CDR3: TGTGCCAGCAGCCCCGGTGGGAATACGCAGTATTTT. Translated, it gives CASSPGGNTQYF.

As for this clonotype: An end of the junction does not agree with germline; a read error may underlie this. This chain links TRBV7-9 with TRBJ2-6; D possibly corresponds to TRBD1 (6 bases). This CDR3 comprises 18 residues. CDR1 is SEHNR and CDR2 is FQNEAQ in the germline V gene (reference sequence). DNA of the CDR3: TGTGCCAGCAGCTTAATCGGACAGCCTCACTCTGGGGTCAACGTCCTGACTTTC. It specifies CASSLIGQPHSGVNVLTF.

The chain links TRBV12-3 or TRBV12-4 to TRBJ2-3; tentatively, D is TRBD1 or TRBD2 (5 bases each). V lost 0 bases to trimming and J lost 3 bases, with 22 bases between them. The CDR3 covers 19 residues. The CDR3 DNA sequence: TGTGCCAGCAGTTTAGCGATGTTCTGGGGGTCACTGGAGACAGATACGCAGTATTTT. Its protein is CASSLAMFWGSLETDTQYF.

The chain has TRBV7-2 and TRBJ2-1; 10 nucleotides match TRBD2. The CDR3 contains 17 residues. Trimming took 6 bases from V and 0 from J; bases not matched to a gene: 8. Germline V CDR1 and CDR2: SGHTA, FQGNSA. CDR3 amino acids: CASRPTSGITSYNEQFF. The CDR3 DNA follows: TGTGCCAGCAGGCCCACTAGCGGGATAACCTCCTACAATGAGCAGTTCTTC.

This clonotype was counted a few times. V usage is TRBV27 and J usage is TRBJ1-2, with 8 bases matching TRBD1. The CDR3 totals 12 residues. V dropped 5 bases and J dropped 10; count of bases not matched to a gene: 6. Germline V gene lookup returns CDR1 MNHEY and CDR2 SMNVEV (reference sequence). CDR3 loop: CASSPRGRTYTF. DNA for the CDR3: TGTGCCAGCAGTCCCAGGGGGCGAACCTACACCTTC.

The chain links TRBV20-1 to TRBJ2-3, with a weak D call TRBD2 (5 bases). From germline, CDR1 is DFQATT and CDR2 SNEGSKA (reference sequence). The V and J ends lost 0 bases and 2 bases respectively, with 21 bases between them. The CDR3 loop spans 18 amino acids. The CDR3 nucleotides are TGCAGTGCTAGAGATAGCGCCGGGGTTGTGTTTTTCACAGATACGCAGTATTTT. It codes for CSARDSAGVVFFTDTQYF.

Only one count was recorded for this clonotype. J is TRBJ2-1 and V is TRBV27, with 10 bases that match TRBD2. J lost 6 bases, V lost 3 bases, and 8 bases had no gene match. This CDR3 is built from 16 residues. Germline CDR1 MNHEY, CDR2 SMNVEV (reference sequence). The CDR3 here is CASSFSTGTSANEQFF. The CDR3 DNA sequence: TGTGCCAGCAGTTTCTCGACCGGGACTAGCGCCAATGAGCAGTTCTTC.

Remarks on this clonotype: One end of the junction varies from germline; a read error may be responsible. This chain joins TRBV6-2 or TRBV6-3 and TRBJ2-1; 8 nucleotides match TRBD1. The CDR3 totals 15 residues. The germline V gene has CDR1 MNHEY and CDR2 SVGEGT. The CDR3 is CASGYVTGVVSEQFF. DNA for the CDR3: TGTGCCAGCGGTTATGTGACAGGGGTAGTCAGTGAGCAGTTCTTC.

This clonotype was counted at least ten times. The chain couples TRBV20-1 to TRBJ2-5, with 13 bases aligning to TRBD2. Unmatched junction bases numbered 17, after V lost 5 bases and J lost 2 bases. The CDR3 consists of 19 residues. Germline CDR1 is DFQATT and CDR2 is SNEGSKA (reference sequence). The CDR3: CSAATRTSGGAKPQETQYF. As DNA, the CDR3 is TGCAGTGCTGCAACGCGGACTAGCGGGGGAGCCAAGCCTCAAGAGACCCAGTACTTC.

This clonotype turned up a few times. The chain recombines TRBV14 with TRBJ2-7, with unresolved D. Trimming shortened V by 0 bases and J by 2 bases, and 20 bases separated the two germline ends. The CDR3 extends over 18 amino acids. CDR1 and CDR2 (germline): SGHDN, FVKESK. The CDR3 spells CASSQDRIGQSVAYEQYF. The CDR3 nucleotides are TGTGCCAGCAGCCAAGATAGGATAGGGCAGTCCGTCGCCTACGAGCAGTACTTC.

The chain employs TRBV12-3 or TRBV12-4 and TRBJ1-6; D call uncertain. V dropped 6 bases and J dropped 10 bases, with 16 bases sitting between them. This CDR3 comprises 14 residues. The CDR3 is CASRDQAGGSPLHF. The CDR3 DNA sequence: TGTGCCAGCAGGGACCAGGCCGGCGGATCACCCCTCCACTTT.

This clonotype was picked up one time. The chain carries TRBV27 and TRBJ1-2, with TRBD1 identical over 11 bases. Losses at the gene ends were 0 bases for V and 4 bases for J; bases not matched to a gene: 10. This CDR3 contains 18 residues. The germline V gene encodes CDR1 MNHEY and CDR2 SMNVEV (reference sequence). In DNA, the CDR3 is TGTGCCAGCAGTTTATCGGGGGACAGGGGGGGAATGGGCTATGGCTACACCTTC. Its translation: CASSLSGDRGGMGYGYTF.

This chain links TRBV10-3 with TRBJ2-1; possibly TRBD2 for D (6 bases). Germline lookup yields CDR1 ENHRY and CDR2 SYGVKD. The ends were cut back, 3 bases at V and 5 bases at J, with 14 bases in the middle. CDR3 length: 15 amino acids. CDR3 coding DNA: TGTGCCATCAGTGATGGGCGGGGTCGGAACAATGAGCAGTTCTTC. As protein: CAISDGRGRNNEQFF.

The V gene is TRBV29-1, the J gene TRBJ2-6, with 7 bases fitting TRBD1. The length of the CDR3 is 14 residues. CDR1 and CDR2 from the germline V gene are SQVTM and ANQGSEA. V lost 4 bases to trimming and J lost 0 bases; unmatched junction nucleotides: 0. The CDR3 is CSVGDSSGANVLTF. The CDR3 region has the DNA TGCAGCGTTGGGGACAGCTCTGGGGCCAACGTCCTGACTTTC.

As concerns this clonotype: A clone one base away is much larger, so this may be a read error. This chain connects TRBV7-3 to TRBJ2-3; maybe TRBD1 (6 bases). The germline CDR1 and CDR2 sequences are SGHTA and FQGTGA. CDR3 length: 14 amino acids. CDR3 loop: CAGSLEGGTDTQYF. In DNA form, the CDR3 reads TGTGCCGGCAGCTTAGAGGGGGGCACAGATACGCAGTATTTT.

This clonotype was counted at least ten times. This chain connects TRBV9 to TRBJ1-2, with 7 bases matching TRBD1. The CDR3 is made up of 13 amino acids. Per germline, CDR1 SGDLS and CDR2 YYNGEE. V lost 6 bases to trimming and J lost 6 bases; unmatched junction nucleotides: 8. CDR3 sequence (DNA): TGTGCCAGCACCACCCGACAGGGACATGGCTACACCTTC. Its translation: CASTTRQGHGYTF.